This TCR beta chain was profiled in a study of blood T cell repertoires in COVID-19. Study at large: Researchers got acute and convalescent COVID-19 samples from the United States, Italy and Spain. PBMCs, B-cell-depleted T cells, or T cells provided the cDNA or gDNA that made up the material.

In the original processing: Amplification of reference gene primers provided the estimated nucleated cell counts. Generated by immunoSEQ multiplex PCR, the TCRdb table keeps only in-frame clones and is missing some. The V and J calls and clone size come from that table; D and trimming were worked out from the DNA. The table records some 58,000 clones, roughly 84% of them present only once. Germline trimming cut 1 base from V and 5 bases from J; bases unmatched to any gene: 3. The germline gives CDR1 KGHDR, CDR2 SFDVKD. The CDR3 covers 15 residues. The receptor was isolated from a middle-aged man with active COVID-19. Sample: peripheral blood. The chain recombines TRBV24-1 with TRBJ2-5; 10 positions match TRBD1. The CDR3 DNA follows: TGTGCCACCAGTGATTTCCGGACAGGGGGTGAGACCCAGTACTTC. Protein sequence: CATSDFRTGGETQYF.